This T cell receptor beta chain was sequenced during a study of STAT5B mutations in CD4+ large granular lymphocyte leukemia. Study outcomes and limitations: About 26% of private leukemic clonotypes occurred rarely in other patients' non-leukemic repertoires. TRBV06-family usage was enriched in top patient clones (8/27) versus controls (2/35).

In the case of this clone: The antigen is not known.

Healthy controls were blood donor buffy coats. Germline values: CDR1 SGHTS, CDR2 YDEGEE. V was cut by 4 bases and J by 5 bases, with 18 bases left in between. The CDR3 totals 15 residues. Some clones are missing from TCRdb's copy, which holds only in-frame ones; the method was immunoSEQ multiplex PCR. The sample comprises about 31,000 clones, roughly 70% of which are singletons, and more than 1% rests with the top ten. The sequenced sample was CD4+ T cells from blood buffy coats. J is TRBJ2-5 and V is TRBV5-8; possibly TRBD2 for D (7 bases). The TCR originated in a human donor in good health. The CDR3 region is CASSHRGGGAETQYF. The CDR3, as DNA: TGTGCCAGCAGCCATCGTGGGGGGGGCGCTGAGACCCAGTACTTC.